This TCR beta chain is drawn from a study of OX40 agonist ivuxolimab in advanced cancers. Only one count was recorded for this clone. The data were produced by immunoSEQ multiplex PCR, yet TCRdb's version contains in-frame clones alone and is incomplete. Of 65,000 to 95,000 clones in the sample, roughly 84% were seen once. The CDR3 spans 14 residues. Trimming took 6 bases from V and 5 from J; bases not matched to a gene: 8. Germline loops: CDR1 MNHEY, CDR2 SMNVEV (reference sequence). This clonotype was sampled from an adult with an advanced solid tumor such as melanoma, head and neck, liver or kidney cancer. Sequencing was performed on CD4+ or CD8+ T cells sorted from blood, taken in a trial of the OX40 agonist ivuxolimab. V usage is TRBV27 and J usage is TRBJ2-7; 9 nucleotides agree with TRBD1. The CDR3: CASRPTGGVHEQYF. Here the CDR3 DNA reads TGTGCCAGCAGACCTACAGGGGGCGTCCACGAGCAGTACTTC.